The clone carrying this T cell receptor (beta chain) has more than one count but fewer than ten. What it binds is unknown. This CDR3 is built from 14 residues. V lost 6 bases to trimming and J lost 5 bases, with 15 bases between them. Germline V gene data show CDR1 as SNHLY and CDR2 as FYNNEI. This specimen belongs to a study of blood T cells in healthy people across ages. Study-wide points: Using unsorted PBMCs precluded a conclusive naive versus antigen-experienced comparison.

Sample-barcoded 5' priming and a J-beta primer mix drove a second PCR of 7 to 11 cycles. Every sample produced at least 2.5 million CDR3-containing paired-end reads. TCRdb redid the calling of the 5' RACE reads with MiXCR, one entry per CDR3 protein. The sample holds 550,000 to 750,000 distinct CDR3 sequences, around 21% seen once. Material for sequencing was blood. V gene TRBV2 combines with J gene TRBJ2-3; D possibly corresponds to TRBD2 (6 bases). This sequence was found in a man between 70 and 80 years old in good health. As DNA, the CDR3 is TGTGCCAGCAGCGCGGGATCGTGGGGAGATACGCAGTATTTT. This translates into CASSAGSWGDTQYF.